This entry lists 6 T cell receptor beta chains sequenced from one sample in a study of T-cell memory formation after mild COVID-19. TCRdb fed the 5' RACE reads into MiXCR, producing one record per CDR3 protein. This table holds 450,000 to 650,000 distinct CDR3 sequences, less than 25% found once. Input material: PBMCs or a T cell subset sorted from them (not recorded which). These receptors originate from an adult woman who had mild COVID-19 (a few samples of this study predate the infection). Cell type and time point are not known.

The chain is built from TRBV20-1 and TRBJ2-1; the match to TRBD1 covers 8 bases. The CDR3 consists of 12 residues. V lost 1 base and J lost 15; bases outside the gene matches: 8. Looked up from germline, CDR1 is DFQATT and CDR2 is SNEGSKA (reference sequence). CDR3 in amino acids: CSARARPGGMFF. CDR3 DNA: TGCAGTGCTAGAGCGCGGCCAGGGGGCATGTTCTTC.

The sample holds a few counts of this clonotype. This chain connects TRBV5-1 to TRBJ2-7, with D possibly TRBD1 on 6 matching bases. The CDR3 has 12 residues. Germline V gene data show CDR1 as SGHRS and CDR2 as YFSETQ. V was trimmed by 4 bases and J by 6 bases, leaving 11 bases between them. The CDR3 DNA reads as TGCGCCAGCAGCCTAGGACAGCTCGAGCAGTACTTC. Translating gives CASSLGQLEQYF.

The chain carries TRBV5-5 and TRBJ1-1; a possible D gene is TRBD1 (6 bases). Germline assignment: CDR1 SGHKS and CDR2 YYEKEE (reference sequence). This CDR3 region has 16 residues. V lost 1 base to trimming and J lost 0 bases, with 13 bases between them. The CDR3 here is CASSLIPGTMNTEAFF. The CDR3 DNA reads TGTGCCAGCAGCTTGATTCCCGGGACAATGAACACTGAAGCTTTCTTT.

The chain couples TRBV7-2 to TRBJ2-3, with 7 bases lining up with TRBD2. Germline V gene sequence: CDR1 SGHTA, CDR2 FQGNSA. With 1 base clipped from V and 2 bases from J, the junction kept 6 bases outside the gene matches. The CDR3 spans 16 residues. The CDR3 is CASSLVAGAHTDTQYF. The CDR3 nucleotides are TGTGCCAGCAGCTTAGTCGCGGGAGCACACACAGATACGCAGTATTTT.

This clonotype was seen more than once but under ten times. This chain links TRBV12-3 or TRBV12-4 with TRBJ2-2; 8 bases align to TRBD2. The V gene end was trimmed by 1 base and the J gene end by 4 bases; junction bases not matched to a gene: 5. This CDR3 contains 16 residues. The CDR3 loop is CASSLGTSGGTGELFF. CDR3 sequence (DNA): TGTGCCAGCAGTTTAGGGACCAGCGGGGGCACCGGGGAGCTGTTTTTT.

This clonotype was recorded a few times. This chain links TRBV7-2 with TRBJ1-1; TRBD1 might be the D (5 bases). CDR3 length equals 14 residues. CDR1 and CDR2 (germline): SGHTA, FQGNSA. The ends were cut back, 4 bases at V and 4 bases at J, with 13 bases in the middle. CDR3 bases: TGTGCCAGCAGCTCCTTTGGTGGGGGCACTGAAGCTTTCTTT. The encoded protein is CASSSFGGGTEAFF.